This T cell receptor beta chain was documented in a study of T-cell memory formation after mild COVID-19. In TCRdb, the 5' RACE reads were re-called with MiXCR into one record per CDR3 protein. The sample records around 390,000 distinct CDR3 sequences, approximately 16% being singletons. This sequence was found in a young man who had mild COVID-19 (a few samples of this study predate the infection). Cell type and time point are not known. The specimen sequenced was PBMCs or a T cell subset sorted from them (not recorded which).

As DNA, the CDR3 is TGTGCCAGCGCCCCGTGGGGATACGGTAACTATGGCTACACCTTC. Residues: CASAPWGYGNYGYTF. The chain is built from TRBV6-2 or TRBV6-3 and TRBJ1-2; no definite D call. From germline, CDR1 is MNHEY and CDR2 SVGEGT. V lost 8 bases to trimming and J lost 1 base, with 17 bases between them. The CDR3 contains 15 residues.